A selection of T cell receptor beta chains follows, all from one sample in a study of T cell repertoires in cytomegalovirus infection. TCRdb used MiXCR to reprocess the reads, holding one entry per CDR3 protein. The repertoire has approximately 100,000 distinct CDR3 sequences, more than 20% of them found once; the top ten carry about 39%. What was sequenced was CD8+ T cells from PBMCs. These receptors were taken from a human donor in good health (CMV status not recorded). Some clones in this sample may be carry-over from other donors' samples. Each CDR3 is given with its conserved first and last residue. The D gene is left open where the match is weak. Size values are once, few and many counts, or a class for expanded clones, and some rows have none.

clone size	D gene	V gene	J gene	CDR3 length	CDR3 DNA	CDR3 protein
few	-	TRBV28	TRBJ1-1	14	TGTGCCAGCAGTTTATTCAACCCTTCCACTGAAGCTTTCTTT	CASSLFNPSTEAFF
-	TRBD2	TRBV7-9	TRBJ2-3	14	TGTGCCAGCAGCTCAGTCGGGGGGACAGATACGCAGTATTTT	CASSSVGGTDTQYF
few	-	TRBV4-2	TRBJ1-2	14	TGTGCCAGCAGCCAAGCAAGTGAAGACTATGGCTACACCTTC	CASSQASEDYGYTF
-	-	TRBV7-3	TRBJ1-6	16	TGTGCCAGCAGCGACTCGACAGAGGGAGAATATTCACCCCTCCACTTT	CASSDSTEGEYSPLHF
many	TRBD2	TRBV12-3/TRBV12-4	TRBJ2-5	15	TGTGCCAGCAGTTTAAGTAGGCTAGCGGGGGGGATAATTCACTTC	CASSLSRLAGGIIHF
-	-	TRBV12-3/TRBV12-4	TRBJ2-2	14	TGTGCCAGCAGTTTCTCGGACAACACCGGGGAGCTGTTTTTT	CASSFSDNTGELFF
-	TRBD1	TRBV6-2/TRBV6-3	TRBJ2-7	15	TGTGCCAGCAATCAACCAGTACAGGGGCCCTACGAGCAGTACTTC	CASNQPVQGPYEQYF
few	-	TRBV20-1	TRBJ2-7	14	TGCAGTGCTAGAGATCTAACAGGATCCCACGAGCAGTACTTC	CSARDLTGSHEQYF
few	TRBD1	TRBV28	TRBJ2-5	14	TGTGCCAGCAGCCCCGGGACAGGGGAGGAGACCCAGTACTTC	CASSPGTGEETQYF
-	TRBD2	TRBV7-2	TRBJ2-2	21	TGTGCCAGCAGCTTAAAAGTCCAGCGGGAGGGCCCCACCGAGAGGGTCGGGGAGCTGTTTTTT	CASSLKVQREGPTERVGELFF
-	TRBD1	TRBV2	TRBJ1-2	13	TGTGCCAGCATCGGACAGGGGCACTATGGCTACACCTTC	CASIGQGHYGYTF
-	TRBD2	TRBV5-1	TRBJ2-4	14	TGCGCCAGCAGCTTGACTAGCGGGGGAGGCATTCAGTACTTC	CASSLTSGGGIQYF
many	TRBD1	TRBV5-8	TRBJ1-2	14	TGTGCCAGCAGGGGACAGGGTTACGAATATGGCTACACCTTC	CASRGQGYEYGYTF
once	-	TRBV14	TRBJ2-7	17	TGTGCCAGCAGCCAAGCCCAAGGACGGGGATCCCCCTACGAGCAGTACTTC	CASSQAQGRGSPYEQYF
many	TRBD1	TRBV28	TRBJ1-1	16	TGTGCCAGCAGCTTCGTCCCGGGACAGGGGGCAACTGAAGCTTTCTTT	CASSFVPGQGATEAFF
-	-	TRBV20-1	TRBJ2-4	14	TGCAGTGCCGAGCTTGGGGTCACAAAAAACATTCAGTACTTC	CSAELGVTKNIQYF
-	-	TRBV7-4	TRBJ2-5	12	TGTGCCAGCAGCCCGGGAAGTGGGACCCAGTACTTC	CASSPGSGTQYF
-	TRBD1	TRBV5-1	TRBJ2-7	14	TGCGCCAGCAGCTTCCGGACAGGGGGCTACGAGCAGTACTTC	CASSFRTGGYEQYF
many	-	TRBV7-2	TRBJ2-2	15	TGTGCCAGCAACCTCGGAGGGGACCCAACCGGGGAGCTGTTTTTT	CASNLGGDPTGELFF
few	-	TRBV19	TRBJ1-3	13	TGTGCCAGTACGACAGGCGCTGGAAACACCATATATTTT	CASTTGAGNTIYF
few	-	TRBV6-1	TRBJ2-3	16	TGTGCCAGCAGTCGGCCGTTCGGGCCTGGTGCAGATACGCAGTATTTT	CASSRPFGPGADTQYF
once	-	TRBV7-9	TRBJ2-4	16	TGTGCCAGCAGCCCCCAGGGTGGGGTAGCCAAAAACATTCAGTACTTC	CASSPQGGVAKNIQYF
many	TRBD2	TRBV20-1	TRBJ2-2	18	TGCAGTGCTAGAGACCCCACTAGCGGGGGCCCCCAGGCCGGGGAGCTGTTTTTT	CSARDPTSGGPQAGELFF
-	-	TRBV27	TRBJ1-5	15	TGTGCCAGCAGTTTAGAGGGTTTGCGCAATCAGCCCCAGCATTTT	CASSLEGLRNQPQHF
many	-	TRBV5-6	TRBJ2-2	14	TGTGCCAGCAGCCCCGGACTGACGCCCGGGGAGCTGTTTTTT	CASSPGLTPGELFF
many	TRBD1	TRBV7-8	TRBJ1-1	14	TGTGCCAGCAGCGCATCAGGGGGCGAGGTTGAAGCTTTCTTT	CASSASGGEVEAFF
-	-	TRBV27	TRBJ2-3	13	TGTGCCAGCAGTCCGTCCCCCACAGATACGCAGTATTTT	CASSPSPTDTQYF
-	-	TRBV5-6	TRBJ2-3	13	TGTGCCAGCAGCTCCGGGACCGGAGATACGCAGTATTTT	CASSSGTGDTQYF
many	-	TRBV7-2	TRBJ1-6	13	TGTGCCAGCAGCTACGGGGGGGGTTCACCCCTCCACTTT	CASSYGGGSPLHF
many	TRBD2	TRBV10-3	TRBJ2-5	17	TGTGCCATCAGTGCGGGCCCAGGACTAGCGGGAGAAGAGACCCAGTACTTC	CAISAGPGLAGEETQYF
-	-	TRBV7-9	TRBJ2-7	12	TGTGCCAGCAGCGGTAGGGAGTACGAGCAGTACTTC	CASSGREYEQYF